The present entry profiles one T cell receptor (beta chain) with its context. Its antigen remains unidentified. TCRdb re-called the 5' RACE reads through MiXCR, storing one row per CDR3 protein. Altogether about 900,000 distinct CDR3 sequences are present, about 12% being singletons, with the ten largest covering around 1.6%. The data were taken from a study of identical twins. Trimming removed 4 bases from V and 5 bases from J, with 18 bases in between. Germline V gene data show CDR1 as DFQATT and CDR2 as SNEGSKA (reference sequence). This CDR3 region has 15 residues. Findings of the study overall: With beta out-of-frame sequences, excess sharing by twins was weaker. Models came in too low on out-of-frame TCR alpha sharing in monozygotic twins.

Another study also made use of these data, one on yellow fever vaccine responses in identical twins. That source adds: Vaccine T cell responses of twins reportedly seemed partly convergent and partly personalized.

Source material: PBMCs. This clonotype originated in a woman aged 18-29 years in good health. V is TRBV20-1 and J is TRBJ2-1, with a possible D match to TRBD1 (6 bases). Written as DNA, the CDR3 is TGCAGTGCTAACGCGTTCCGGGACAATAACAATGAGCAGTTCTTC. Translating gives CSANAFRDNNNEQFF.